This T cell receptor (beta chain) derives from a study of blood T cell repertoires in COVID-19. Study-wide background: The origin of the acute and convalescent COVID-19 samples was the United States, Italy and Spain. In each case, the material was cDNA or gDNA derived from T cells, B-cell-depleted T cells, or PBMCs.

CDR1 is SGHVS and CDR2 is FNYEAQ in the germline V gene. The V and J ends lost 3 bases and 0 bases, in that order; junction bases with no gene match: 4. The CDR3 contains 16 residues. Original data processing: Estimation of nucleated cell counts was performed using reference gene primer amplification. Some clones are missing from TCRdb's copy, which holds only in-frame ones; the method was immunoSEQ multiplex PCR. Clone size and the V and J calls come from that table; the DNA yielded D and trimming. The table records about 90,000 clones, about nine tenths of them present only once. This receptor was obtained from a woman aged 65 to 85 with acute or convalescent COVID-19. The chain joins TRBV7-6 to TRBJ2-1, with 8 bases fitting TRBD2. Sequenced input: peripheral blood. The CDR3 DNA is TGTGCCAGCAGCTTGCCCGGGACTAGCTCCTACAATGAGCAGTTCTTC. Residues: CASSLPGTSSYNEQFF.